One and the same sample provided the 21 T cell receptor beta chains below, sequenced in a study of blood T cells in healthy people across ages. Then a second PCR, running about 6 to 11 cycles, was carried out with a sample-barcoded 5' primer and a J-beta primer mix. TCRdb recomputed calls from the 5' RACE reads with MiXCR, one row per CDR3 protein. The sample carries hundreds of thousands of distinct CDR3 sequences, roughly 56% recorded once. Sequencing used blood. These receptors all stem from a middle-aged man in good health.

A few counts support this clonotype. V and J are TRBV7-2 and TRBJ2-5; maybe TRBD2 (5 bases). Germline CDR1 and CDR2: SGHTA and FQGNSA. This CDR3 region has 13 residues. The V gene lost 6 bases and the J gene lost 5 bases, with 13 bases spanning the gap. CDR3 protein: CASSSRVRETQYF. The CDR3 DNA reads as TGTGCCAGCAGTTCGAGGGTGCGGGAGACCCAGTACTTC.

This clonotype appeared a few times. The CDR3 DNA reads TGTGCCAGCAGTACTCAGGGAGACACTCAGTACTTC. Translated: CASSTQGDTQYF. The gene calls are TRBV12-3 or TRBV12-4 and TRBJ2-3, with D perhaps matching TRBD1 or TRBD2 (5 bases each). The DNA matches TRBJ2-4 better at its end, which makes the J call doubtful. This CDR3 is built from 12 residues.

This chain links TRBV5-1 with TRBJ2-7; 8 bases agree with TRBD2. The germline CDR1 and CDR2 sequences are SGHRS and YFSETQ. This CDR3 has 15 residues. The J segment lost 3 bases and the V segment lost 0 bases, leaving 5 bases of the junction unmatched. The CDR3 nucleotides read TGCGCCAGCAGCTTGGAAGCGGGAGCGAACTACGAGCAGTACTTC. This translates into CASSLEAGANYEQYF.

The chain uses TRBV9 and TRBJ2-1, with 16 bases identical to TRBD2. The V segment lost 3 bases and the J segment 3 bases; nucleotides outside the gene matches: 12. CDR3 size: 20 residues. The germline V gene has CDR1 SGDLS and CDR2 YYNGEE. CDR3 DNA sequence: TGTGCCAGCAGCGCAGACCCGGGGACTAGCGGGAGGGCAGACTACAATGAGCAGTTCTTC. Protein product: CASSADPGTSGRADYNEQFF.

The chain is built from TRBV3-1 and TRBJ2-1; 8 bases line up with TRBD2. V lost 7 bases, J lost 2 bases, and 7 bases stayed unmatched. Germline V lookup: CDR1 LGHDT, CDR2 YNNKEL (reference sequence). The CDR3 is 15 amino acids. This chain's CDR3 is CASNRGGSAYNEQFF. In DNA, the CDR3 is TGTGCCAGCAATCGGGGGGGCTCTGCCTACAATGAGCAGTTCTTC.

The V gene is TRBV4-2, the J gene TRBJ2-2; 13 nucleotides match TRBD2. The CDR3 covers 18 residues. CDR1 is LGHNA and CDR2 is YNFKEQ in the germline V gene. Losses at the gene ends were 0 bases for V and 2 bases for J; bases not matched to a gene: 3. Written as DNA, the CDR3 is TGTGCCAGCAGCCAAGAGGGACTAGCGGGGCTAAACACCGGGGAGCTGTTTTTT. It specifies CASSQEGLAGLNTGELFF.

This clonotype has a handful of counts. Here the CDR3 reads CASSFTSGGPPLYNEQFF. The DNA for the CDR3 is TGTGCCAGCAGCTTCACTAGCGGGGGGCCCCCACTATACAATGAGCAGTTCTTC. V gene TRBV6-2 or TRBV6-3 combines with J gene TRBJ2-1, with TRBD2 matching 12 bases. This CDR3 contains 18 residues. V lost 6 bases, J lost 4 bases, and 13 bases stayed unmatched. The germline CDR1 and CDR2 sequences are MNHEY and SVGEGT.

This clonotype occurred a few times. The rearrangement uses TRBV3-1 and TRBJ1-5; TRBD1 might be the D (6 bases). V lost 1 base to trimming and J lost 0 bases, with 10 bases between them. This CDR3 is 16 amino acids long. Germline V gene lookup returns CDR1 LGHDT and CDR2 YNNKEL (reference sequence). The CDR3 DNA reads TGTGCCAGCAGCCAAGGGACAGCACGTAGCAATCAGCCCCAGCATTTT. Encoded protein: CASSQGTARSNQPQHF.

The CDR3 is CASGRLTYNEQFF. The DNA for the CDR3 is TGTGCCAGCGGACGGTTAACCTACAATGAGCAGTTCTTC. The chain combines TRBV28 with TRBJ2-1; the D is unclear. Trimming took 8 bases from V and 2 from J, leaving 10 bases between them. The V gene's germline CDR1 is MDHEN and CDR2 SYDVKM. CDR3 length: 13 residues.

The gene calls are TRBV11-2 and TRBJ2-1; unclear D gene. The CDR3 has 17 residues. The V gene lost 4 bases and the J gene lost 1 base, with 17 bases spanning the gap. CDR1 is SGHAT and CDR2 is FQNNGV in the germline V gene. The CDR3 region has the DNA TGTGCCAGCAGCTCAAACTTCATGCGGTTGTCCTACAATGAGCAGTTCTTC. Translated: CASSSNFMRLSYNEQFF.

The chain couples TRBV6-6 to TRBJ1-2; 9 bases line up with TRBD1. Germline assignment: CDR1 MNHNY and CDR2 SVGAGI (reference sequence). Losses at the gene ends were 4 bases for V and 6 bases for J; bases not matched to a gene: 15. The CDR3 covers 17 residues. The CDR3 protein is CASSSLGQGGVKDGYTF. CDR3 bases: TGTGCCAGCAGTTCCCTGGGACAGGGCGGGGTAAAGGATGGCTACACCTTC.

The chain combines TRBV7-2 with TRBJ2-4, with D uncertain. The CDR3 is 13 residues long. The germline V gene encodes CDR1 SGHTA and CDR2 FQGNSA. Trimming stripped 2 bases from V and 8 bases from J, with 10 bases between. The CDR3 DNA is TGTGCCAGCAGCTTATGGGAATCACACATTCAGTACTTC. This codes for CASSLWESHIQYF.

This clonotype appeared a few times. CDR3 coding DNA: TGTGCCAGCAGCCCCACAGGGCGTACTAACTATGGCTACACCTTC. Encoded protein: CASSPTGRTNYGYTF. The chain has TRBV5-5 and TRBJ1-2, with D maybe TRBD1 (6 bases). This CDR3 is built from 15 residues. V gave up 4 bases and J gave up 0 bases, with 13 bases separating them. Germline CDR1 and CDR2: SGHKS and YYEKEE (reference sequence).

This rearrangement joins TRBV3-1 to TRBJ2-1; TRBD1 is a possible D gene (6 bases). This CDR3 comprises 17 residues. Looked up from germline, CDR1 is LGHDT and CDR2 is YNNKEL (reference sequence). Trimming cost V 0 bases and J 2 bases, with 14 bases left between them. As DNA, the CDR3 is TGTGCCAGCAGCCAAGATTTGACGGACAGAGCCTACAATGAGCAGTTCTTC. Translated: CASSQDLTDRAYNEQFF.

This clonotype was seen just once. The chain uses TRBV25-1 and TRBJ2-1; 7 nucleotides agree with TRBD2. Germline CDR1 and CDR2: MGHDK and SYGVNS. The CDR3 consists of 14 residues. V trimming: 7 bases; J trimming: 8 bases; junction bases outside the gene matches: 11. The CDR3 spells CASKGEGGPHEQFF. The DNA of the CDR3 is TGTGCCAGCAAGGGAGAGGGAGGGCCGCATGAGCAGTTCTTC.

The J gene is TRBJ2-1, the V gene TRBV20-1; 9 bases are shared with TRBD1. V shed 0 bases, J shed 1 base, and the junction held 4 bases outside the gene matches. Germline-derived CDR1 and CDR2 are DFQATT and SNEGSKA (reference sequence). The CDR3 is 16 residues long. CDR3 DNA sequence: TGCAGTGCTAGAGATCATGGGACAGGGTCCTACAATGAGCAGTTCTTC. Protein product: CSARDHGTGSYNEQFF.

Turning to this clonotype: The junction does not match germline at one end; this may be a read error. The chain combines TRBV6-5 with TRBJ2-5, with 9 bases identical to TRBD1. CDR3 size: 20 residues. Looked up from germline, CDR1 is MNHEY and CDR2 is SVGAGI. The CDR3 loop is CANSSMTGGVSGAKQETQYF. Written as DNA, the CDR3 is TGTGCCAACAGTTCGATGACAGGGGGGGTAAGCGGGGCAAAGCAAGAGACCCAGTACTTC.

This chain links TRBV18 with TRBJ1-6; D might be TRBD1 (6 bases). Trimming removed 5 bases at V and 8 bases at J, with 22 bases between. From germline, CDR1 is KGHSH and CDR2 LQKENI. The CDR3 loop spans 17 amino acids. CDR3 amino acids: CASSWGSTGMKDSPLHF. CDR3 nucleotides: TGTGCCAGCTCATGGGGCTCAACAGGGATGAAAGATTCACCCCTCCACTTT.

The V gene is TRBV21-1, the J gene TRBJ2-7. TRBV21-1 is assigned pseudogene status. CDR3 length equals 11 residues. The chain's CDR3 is CASKVSHEQYF. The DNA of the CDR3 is TGTGCCAGCAAAGTATCCCACGAGCAGTACTTC.

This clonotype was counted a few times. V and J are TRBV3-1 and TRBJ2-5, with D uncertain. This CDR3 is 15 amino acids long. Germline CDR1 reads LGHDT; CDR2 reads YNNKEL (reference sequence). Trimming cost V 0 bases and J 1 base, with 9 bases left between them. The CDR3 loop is CASSQDGLTQETQYF. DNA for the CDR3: TGTGCCAGCAGCCAAGATGGGTTAACCCAAGAGACCCAGTACTTC.

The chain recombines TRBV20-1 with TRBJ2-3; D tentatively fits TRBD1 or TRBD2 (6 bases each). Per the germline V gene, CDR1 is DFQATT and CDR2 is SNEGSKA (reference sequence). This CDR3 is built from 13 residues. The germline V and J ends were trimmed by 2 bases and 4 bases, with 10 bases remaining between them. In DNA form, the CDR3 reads TGCAGTGCTAGAAGGGGGGCGCCAGATACGCAGTATTTT. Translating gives CSARRGAPDTQYF.